This is a list of T cell receptor beta chains from one sample in a study of blood T cell repertoires in COVID-19. Measured with immunoSEQ multiplex PCR; TCRdb has only the in-frame clones, and not every one. The profile shows some 350,000 clones, roughly 86% of them singletons. The sample comprised PBMCs or T cells enriched from blood (not recorded which). The receptor set was obtained from a young woman who had recovered from COVID-19. Each CDR3 is given with its conserved first and last residue. D genes are given only for firm matches. Only some rows state a clone size, as once, few, many or a class for expanded clones.

D: .; J: TRBJ2-5; size: .; V: TRBV5-8; DNA: TGTGCCCTGGCCCCAGGGGTTAGTAGCGCGGAACAAGAGACCCAGTACTTC; CDR3: CALAPGVSSAEQETQYF
D: .; J: TRBJ1-6; size: .; V: TRBV7-2; DNA: TGTGCCAGCAGCCCTCGGACAGTTAATTCACCCCTCCACTTT; CDR3: CASSPRTVNSPLHF
D: .; J: TRBJ1-2; size: once; V: TRBV2; DNA: TGTGCCAGCAGTGGGGGGAGGGAGCGTGGCTACACCTTC; CDR3: CASSGGRERGYTF
D: TRBD1; J: TRBJ1-5; size: .; V: TRBV19; DNA: TGTGCCAGTAGTCGGGCAGGGGGGCCCCAGCATTTT; CDR3: CASSRAGGPQHF
D: .; J: TRBJ2-1; size: .; V: TRBV11-1; DNA: TGTGCCAGCAGCTTATTGGGTACTAGCCGTGAGCAGTTCTTC; CDR3: CASSLLGTSREQFF
D: .; J: TRBJ1-5; size: once; V: TRBV2; DNA: TGTGCCAGCAACGACAGATATAGCAATCAGCCCCAGCATTTT; CDR3: CASNDRYSNQPQHF
D: .; J: TRBJ1-2; size: .; V: TRBV30; DNA: TGTGCCTGGTCAGGCGGGTCCTATGGCTACACCTTC; CDR3: CAWSGGSYGYTF
D: .; J: TRBJ1-1; size: .; V: TRBV7-9; DNA: TGTGCCAGTACGCCGCCGGGGAACACTGAAGCTTTCTTT; CDR3: CASTPPGNTEAFF
D: .; J: TRBJ1-2; size: .; V: TRBV5-1; DNA: TGCGCCAGCAGCTTGGTGGGCCTATCCGGCTACACCTTC; CDR3: CASSLVGLSGYTF
D: .; J: TRBJ2-1; size: .; V: TRBV2; DNA: TGTGCCAGCAGCCAGGGGTTCGACCAGGCGGAGGAGCAGTTCTTC; CDR3: CASSQGFDQAEEQFF
D: .; J: TRBJ2-2; size: .; V: TRBV27; DNA: TGTGCCAGCAGTTTATTCCACGGGGAGCTGTTTTTT; CDR3: CASSLFHGELFF
D: TRBD1; J: TRBJ1-2; size: .; V: TRBV9; DNA: TGTGCCAGCAGCCCGAGGACAGGGGGAGGAGAAGGCTACACCTTC; CDR3: CASSPRTGGGEGYTF
D: .; J: TRBJ1-1; size: .; V: TRBV7-8; DNA: TGTGCCAGCAGCTGGTCCGGACAAATAAACACTGAAGCTTTCTTT; CDR3: CASSWSGQINTEAFF
D: TRBD1; J: TRBJ1-2; size: .; V: TRBV2; DNA: TGTGCCAGCAGTCGACAGGGGGCCGGCTATGGCTACACCTTC; CDR3: CASSRQGAGYGYTF
D: TRBD1; J: TRBJ1-2; size: .; V: TRBV11-2; DNA: TGTGCCAGCAGCTTAACGCATCAGGGGACAGCTAACTATGGCTACACCTTC; CDR3: CASSLTHQGTANYGYTF
D: TRBD1; J: TRBJ2-7; size: .; V: TRBV19; DNA: TGTGCCAGTACCATGACAGGGCTCAACGAGCAGTACTTC; CDR3: CASTMTGLNEQYF
D: .; J: TRBJ1-1; size: .; V: TRBV30; DNA: TGTGCCTGGAGTGTCCTCCCTGAAGCTTTCTTT; CDR3: CAWSVLPEAFF
D: .; J: TRBJ2-2; size: .; V: TRBV9; DNA: TGTGCCAGCAGCGTAGAGGGGGTGACAGGGGAGCTGTTTTTT; CDR3: CASSVEGVTGELFF